This TCR beta chain was documented in a study of blood T cell repertoires in COVID-19. Study as a whole: The cDNA or gDNA used as material had been derived from T cells, B-cell-depleted T cells, or PBMCs.

The CDR3 length is 13 residues. Germline values: CDR1 SGHAT, CDR2 FQNNGV. V was clipped by 6 bases and J by 3 bases; unmatched bases: 3. In the authors' workflow: Amplification from reference gene primers served as the basis for estimated nucleated cell counts. The method was immunoSEQ multiplex PCR; TCRdb's version includes in-frame clones alone and lacks a portion of them. That table is the source of V, J and clone size, and D and trimming were worked out from the DNA. The data contain about 300,000 clones, 85% to 90% of them seen just once; the ten biggest clones take up over 3.5%. This TCR was recovered from a man younger than 40 who had recovered from COVID-19. Material for sequencing was PBMCs or T cells enriched from blood (not recorded which). This sequence joins TRBV11-2 and TRBJ2-5; 8 bases map to TRBD1. The DNA for the CDR3 is TGTGCCAGCAGATTGACAGGGGAAGAGACCCAGTACTTC. Protein sequence: CASRLTGEETQYF.